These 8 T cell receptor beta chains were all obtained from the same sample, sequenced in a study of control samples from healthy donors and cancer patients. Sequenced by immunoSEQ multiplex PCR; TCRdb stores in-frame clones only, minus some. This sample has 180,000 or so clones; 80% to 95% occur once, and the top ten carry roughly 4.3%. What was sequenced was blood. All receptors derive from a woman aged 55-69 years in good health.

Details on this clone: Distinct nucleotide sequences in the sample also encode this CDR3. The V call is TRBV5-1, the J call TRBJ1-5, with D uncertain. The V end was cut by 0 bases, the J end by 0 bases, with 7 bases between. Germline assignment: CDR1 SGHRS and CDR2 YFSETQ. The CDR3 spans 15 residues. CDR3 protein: CASSLDGYSNQPQHF. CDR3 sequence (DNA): TGCGCCAGCAGCTTGGACGGCTATAGCAATCAGCCCCAGCATTTT.

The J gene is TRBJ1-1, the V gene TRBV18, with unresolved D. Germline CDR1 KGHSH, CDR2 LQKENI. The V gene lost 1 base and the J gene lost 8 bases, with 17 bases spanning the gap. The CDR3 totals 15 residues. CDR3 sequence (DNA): TGTGCCAGCTCACCACTTTCGACAACGGTATCCGAAGCTTTCTTT. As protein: CASSPLSTTVSEAFF. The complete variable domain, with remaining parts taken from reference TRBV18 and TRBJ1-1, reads NAGVMQNPRHLVRRRGQEARLRCSPMKGHSHVYWYRQLPEEGLKFMVYLQKENIIDESGMPKERFSAEFPKEGPSILRIQQVVRGDSAAYFCASSPLSTTVSEAFFGQGTRLTVV.

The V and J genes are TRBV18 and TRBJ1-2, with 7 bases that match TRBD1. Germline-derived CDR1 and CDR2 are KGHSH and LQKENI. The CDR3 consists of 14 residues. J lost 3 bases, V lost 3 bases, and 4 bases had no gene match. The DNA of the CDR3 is TGTGCCAGCTCACCTCTTGGGACAGACTATGGCTACACCTTC. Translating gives CASSPLGTDYGYTF.

CDR3 in DNA: TGTGCCAGCTCACCAACAGGGAGGGATTCACCCCTCCACTTT. It encodes CASSPTGRDSPLHF. The chain is built from TRBV18 and TRBJ1-6, with a possible D match to TRBD1 (6 bases). This CDR3 comprises 14 residues. Germline CDR1 is KGHSH and CDR2 is LQKENI. V lost 2 bases to trimming and J lost 8 bases, with 10 bases between them.

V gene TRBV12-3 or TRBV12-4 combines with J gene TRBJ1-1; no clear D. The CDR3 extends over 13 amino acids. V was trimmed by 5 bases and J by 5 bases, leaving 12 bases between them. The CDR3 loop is CASSLAGWTEAFF. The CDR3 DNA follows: TGTGCCAGCAGTCTTGCCGGGTGGACTGAAGCTTTCTTT.

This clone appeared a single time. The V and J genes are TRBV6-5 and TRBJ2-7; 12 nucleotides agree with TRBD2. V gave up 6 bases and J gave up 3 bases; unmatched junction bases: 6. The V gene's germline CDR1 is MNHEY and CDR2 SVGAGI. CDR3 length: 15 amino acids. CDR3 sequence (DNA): TGTGCCAGCAGAATAACTAGCGGGGGGATCTACGAGCAGTACTTC. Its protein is CASRITSGGIYEQYF.

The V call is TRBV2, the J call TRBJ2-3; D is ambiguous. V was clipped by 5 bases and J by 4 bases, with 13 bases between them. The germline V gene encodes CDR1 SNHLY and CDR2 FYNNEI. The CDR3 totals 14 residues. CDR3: CASSTRNQADTQYF. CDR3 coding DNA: TGTGCCAGCAGTACCCGAAACCAGGCAGATACGCAGTATTTT.

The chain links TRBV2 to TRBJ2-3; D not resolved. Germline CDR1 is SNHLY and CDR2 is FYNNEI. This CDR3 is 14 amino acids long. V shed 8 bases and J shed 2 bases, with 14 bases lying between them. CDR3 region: CASYLTALTDTQYF. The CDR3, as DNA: TGTGCCAGCTATCTCACGGCCCTCACAGATACGCAGTATTTT.